This entry is about one T cell receptor (beta chain). Its antigen is as yet unknown. Germline trimming cut 11 bases from V and 7 bases from J; bases unmatched to any gene: 25. The CDR3 runs 17 residues. The germline V gene has CDR1 LGHDT and CDR2 YNNKEL (reference sequence). This entry belongs to a study of CD8 T cells in ankylosing spondylitis. Findings and limits, study-wide: Seven to nine highly homologous variants made up a TCR beta motif, and this motif appeared characteristic of ankylosing spondylitis blood. Enrichment of disease-linked clones was reportedly significant in matched ankylosing spondylitis synovial fluid.

Making use of molecular barcodes, quantitative 5'-RACE generated TCR beta libraries. TCRdb passed the 5' RACE reads through MiXCR, listing each CDR3 protein once. Among 85,000 to 90,000 distinct CDR3 sequences listed, around 27% were seen once. The sequence was obtained from a male donor with ankylosing spondylitis or in good health (not recorded which). Material: blood, either unsorted or a sorted T cell fraction (not recorded which). The chain couples TRBV3-1 to TRBJ1-2; 7 nucleotides align to TRBD1. The DNA of the CDR3 is TGTGCCTCCAGCCAAGATTCTCAGGGGGGATTTTCGGCTGGCTACACCTTC. Amino acid sequence: CASSQDSQGGFSAGYTF.